Presented here are 25 T cell receptor beta chains from one specimen sequenced in a study of identical twins. TCRdb reprocessed the 5' RACE reads with MiXCR, giving one entry per CDR3 protein. The sample contains 260,000 or so distinct CDR3 sequences, approximately 7.8% of which appear only once. These records were also assigned to another study, of yellow fever vaccine responses in identical twins.

Sequenced: CD8+ T cells sorted from blood. The origin of the receptors is a woman aged 18 to 35 in good health.

The genes are TRBV28 and TRBJ2-7; 10 bases are a match to TRBD2. Germline assignment: CDR1 MDHEN and CDR2 SYDVKM. The V and J ends lost 1 base and 4 bases, in that order; junction bases with no gene match: 4. The CDR3 covers 15 residues. CDR3 nucleotide sequence: TGTGCCAGCAGTTTATTACTAGCGGGGTTGTACGAGCAGTACTTC. This encodes CASSLLLAGLYEQYF.

The genes are TRBV28 and TRBJ2-7; no definite D call. The CDR3 sequence is 13 residues long. Between the trimmed V and J ends, which lost 6 bases and 3 bases, there was a span of 12 bases. CDR1 is MDHEN, CDR2 SYDVKM, per germline. As DNA, the CDR3 is TGTGCCAGCAGCCCCCTCTCTAGCTACGAGCAGTACGTC. Amino acid sequence: CASSPLSSYEQYV.

This clonotype was seen only a few times. The V gene is TRBV28, the J gene TRBJ2-2, with 7 bases fitting TRBD2. V shed 5 bases, J shed 3 bases, and the junction held 15 bases outside the gene matches. From germline, CDR1 is MDHEN and CDR2 SYDVKM. The CDR3 consists of 18 residues. The CDR3 region is CASSPPRREGPHTGELFF. Written as DNA, the CDR3 is TGTGCCAGCAGTCCCCCCCGCAGGGAGGGGCCACACACCGGGGAGCTGTTTTTT.

In its sample, this clonotype was seen many times. The J gene is TRBJ1-1, the V gene TRBV20-1; D unresolved. CDR1 and CDR2 (germline): DFQATT, SNEGSKA (reference sequence). Trimming pared 3 bases from V and 2 bases from J, leaving 10 bases between. This CDR3 is built from 13 residues. This chain's CDR3 is CSASFTVNTEAFF. DNA for the CDR3: TGCAGTGCTAGTTTTACAGTAAACACTGAAGCTTTCTTT.

This chain uses TRBV27 with TRBJ2-1, with a possible D match to TRBD2 (6 bases). V lost 0 bases and J 0 bases, leaving 9 bases between the germline ends. The CDR3 contains 16 residues. CDR1 is MNHEY and CDR2 is SMNVEV in the germline V gene (reference sequence). CDR3 bases: TGTGCCAGCAGTTTATCTGCGGGACTCTCCTACAATGAGCAGTTCTTC. This translates into CASSLSAGLSYNEQFF.

This clonotype occurred a few times. The rearrangement uses TRBV7-9 and TRBJ2-1, with TRBD2 matching 8 bases. The J segment lost 4 bases and the V segment lost 5 bases, leaving 7 bases of the junction unmatched. The germline CDR1 and CDR2 sequences are SEHNR and FQNEAQ (reference sequence). This CDR3 region has 15 residues. CDR3 in DNA: TGTGCCAGCAGCCATAGCGGGATTGCGTACAATGAGCAGTTCTTC. This sequence encodes CASSHSGIAYNEQFF.

The J gene is TRBJ2-1, the V gene TRBV7-2; perhaps D is TRBD1 or TRBD2 (7 bases each). The germline gives CDR1 SGHTA, CDR2 FQGNSA. The CDR3 runs to 19 residues. V was clipped by 0 bases and J by 4 bases, with 22 bases between them. In DNA form, the CDR3 reads TGTGCCAGCAGCTTAGCGCTCAGGGGGGGTACGGTGGGGTACAATGAGCAGTTCTTC. This sequence encodes CASSLALRGGTVGYNEQFF.

The sample holds many counts of this clonotype. J is TRBJ2-3 and V is TRBV7-9; TRBD2 aligns across 9 bases. CDR1 and CDR2 from the germline V gene are SEHNR and FQNEAQ (reference sequence). The V gene end was trimmed by 5 bases and the J gene end by 4 bases; junction bases not matched to a gene: 7. This CDR3 spans 15 amino acids. The CDR3 spells CASSQWLAGPDTQYF. The CDR3 DNA follows: TGTGCCAGCAGCCAGTGGCTAGCGGGGCCAGATACGCAGTATTTT.

This clonotype has a handful of counts. CDR3 amino acids: CSARDYKGGPQSYNEQFF. In nucleotides, the CDR3 is TGCAGTGCTAGAGATTATAAAGGAGGCCCGCAATCCTACAATGAGCAGTTCTTC. The chain joins TRBV20-1 to TRBJ2-1; D may be TRBD2 (5 bases). The germline V gene encodes CDR1 DFQATT and CDR2 SNEGSKA (reference sequence). This CDR3 is built from 18 residues. With 0 bases removed from V and 1 base from J, the gap between germline ends came to 19 bases.

V usage is TRBV6-2 or TRBV6-3 and J usage is TRBJ1-1; D uncertain. Trimming pared 0 bases from V and 6 bases from J, leaving 8 bases between. Germline V gene lookup returns CDR1 MNHEY and CDR2 SVGEGT. This CDR3 spans 13 amino acids. CDR3 nucleotide sequence: TGTGCCAGCAGTTACTCTAAGCGGGCTGAAGCTTTCTTT. It yields the protein CASSYSKRAEAFF.

As concerns this clonotype: A read error may be the cause here, since a much bigger clone is one base away. The chain joins TRBV12-3 or TRBV12-4 to TRBJ2-3; D might be TRBD1 (5 bases). Trimming removed 9 bases from V and 5 bases from J, with 18 bases in between. The length of the CDR3 is 14 residues. CDR3 DNA sequence: TGTGCCAGGAGTCCTTCAGGGTATGAAGATACGCAGTATTTT. Residues: CARSPSGYEDTQYF.

The chain carries TRBV6-1 and TRBJ2-7; D unclear. Germline loops: CDR1 MNHNS, CDR2 SASEGT. V was cut by 0 bases and J by 3 bases, with 6 bases left in between. The CDR3 loop spans 13 amino acids. CDR3 nucleotides: TGTGCCAGCAGTGAAGCAGGAAACTACGAGCAGTACGTC. Amino acids: CASSEAGNYEQYV.

The chain joins TRBV4-1 to TRBJ2-7; TRBD1 matches 9 bases. V shed 3 bases, J shed 7 bases, and the junction held 10 bases outside the gene matches. CDR1 and CDR2 (germline): MGHRA, YSYEKL. The CDR3 runs 15 residues. CDR3 DNA sequence: TGCGCCAGCAGCCACCGGACAGGGGAAGGCGGTGAGCAGTACTTC. It codes for CASSHRTGEGGEQYF.

This clonotype was picked up many times. J is TRBJ2-3 and V is TRBV12-3 or TRBV12-4; 11 bases fit TRBD2. This CDR3 region has 15 residues. Unmatched junction bases numbered 5, after V lost 6 bases and J lost 3 bases. The CDR3 loop reads CASRTSGMGTDTQYF. As DNA, the CDR3 is TGTGCCAGCAGGACTAGCGGGATGGGGACAGATACGCAGTATTTT.

This clonotype came up many times. The rearrangement uses TRBV12-3 or TRBV12-4 and TRBJ2-2; D call uncertain. There are 17 residues in the CDR3. Trimming cost V 1 base and J 1 base, with 13 bases left between them. DNA for the CDR3: TGTGCCAGCAGTTTAGGGAACGCCCTCGTGAACACCGGGGAGCTGTTTTTT. This translates into CASSLGNALVNTGELFF.

The genes are TRBV21-1 and TRBJ2-7; no check of the table's D call, TRBD2, against the DNA was made. TRBV21-1 is annotated as a pseudogene. The CDR3 extends over 16 amino acids. The CDR3 DNA reads TGTGCCAGCGGCACCCTTGGGACTAGCGGGAGGACCGAGCAGTACTTC. It yields the protein CASGTLGTSGRTEQYF.

This clonotype was detected only a few times. The rearrangement links TRBV4-1 to TRBJ2-2; 7 bases align to TRBD2. This CDR3 is 14 amino acids long. Germline loops: CDR1 MGHRA, CDR2 YSYEKL. V was clipped by 3 bases and J by 3 bases; unmatched bases: 1. Here the CDR3 reads CASSHRGDTGELFF. CDR3 DNA: TGCGCCAGCAGCCATCGGGGGGACACCGGGGAGCTGTTTTTT.

The CDR3 is CASSAAADTQYF. In DNA, the CDR3 is TGTGCCAGCAGCGCCGCCGCAGATACGCAGTATTTT. The chain has TRBV5-6 and TRBJ2-3; no clear D gene. Germline CDR1 is SGHDT and CDR2 is YYEEEE. The CDR3 covers 12 residues. Trimming took 4 bases from V and 4 from J, leaving 7 bases between them.

A few counts support this clonotype. The rearrangement joins TRBV5-1 to TRBJ1-2; 7 bases agree with TRBD1. The trim removed 1 base at V and 7 bases at J, leaving 1 base unmatched. From germline, CDR1 is SGHRS and CDR2 YFSETQ. This CDR3 spans 12 amino acids. CDR3 nucleotide sequence: TGCGCCAGCAGCTTGACAGGGGCTGGCTACACCTTC. This sequence encodes CASSLTGAGYTF.

This clonotype appeared a few times. The genes are TRBV28 and TRBJ2-3, with 7 bases aligning to TRBD1. Losses at the gene ends were 7 bases for V and 5 bases for J; bases not matched to a gene: 21. The CDR3 extends over 18 amino acids. CDR1 and CDR2 from the germline V gene are MDHEN and SYDVKM. Written as DNA, the CDR3 is TGTGCCAGCACCCCTCTAATCGAGGGGGCGATCTCAGGAGATACGCAGTATTTT. Translated, it gives CASTPLIEGAISGDTQYF.

This clonotype was recorded a few times. This chain connects TRBV5-4 to TRBJ1-2; unclear D gene. V lost 1 base and J 0 bases, leaving 4 bases between the germline ends. The CDR3 has 13 residues. Germline CDR1 SGHNT, CDR2 YYREEE (reference sequence). CDR3 loop: CASSLWSNYGYTF. The CDR3 region has the DNA TGTGCCAGCAGCTTGTGGTCTAACTATGGCTACACCTTC.

This clonotype was recorded a few times. The genes are TRBV4-1 and TRBJ1-1; D unclear. The CDR3 runs to 13 residues. V lost 0 bases to trimming and J lost 3 bases, with 5 bases between them. Germline V gives CDR1 MGHRA, CDR2 YSYEKL. The CDR3 loop reads CASSQDLDTEAFF. The CDR3, as DNA: TGCGCCAGCAGCCAAGATTTGGACACTGAAGCTTTCTTT.

This clonotype was counted only a few times. The V call is TRBV20-1, the J call TRBJ2-7; no clear D. CDR1 and CDR2 from the germline V gene are DFQATT and SNEGSKA (reference sequence). This CDR3 is built from 13 residues. Trimming removed 2 bases at V and 3 bases at J, with 11 bases between. The CDR3 sequence: CSARTGSDYEQYF. The DNA for the CDR3 is TGCAGTGCTAGAACCGGGTCTGACTACGAGCAGTACTTC.

This clonotype was counted many times. The CDR3 loop reads CASSPGQGAYEQFF. The CDR3 DNA reads TGTGCCAGCAGCCCAGGACAGGGGGCTTATGAGCAGTTCTTC. The chain employs TRBV3-1 and TRBJ2-1; 11 nucleotides match TRBD1. The V gene end was trimmed by 4 bases and the J gene end by 8 bases; junction bases not matched to a gene: 4. CDR1 LGHDT and CDR2 YNNKEL come from the germline V gene (reference sequence). This CDR3 contains 14 residues.

The chain is built from TRBV14 and TRBJ2-7; D is perhaps TRBD1 (5 bases). CDR1 and CDR2 from the germline V gene are SGHDN and FVKESK. Trimming pared 1 base from V and 6 bases from J, leaving 10 bases between. The CDR3 has 13 residues. CDR3 in DNA: TGTGCCAGCAGCCAAGTCCAGGGAAGCGAGCAGTACGTC. Amino acid sequence: CASSQVQGSEQYV.